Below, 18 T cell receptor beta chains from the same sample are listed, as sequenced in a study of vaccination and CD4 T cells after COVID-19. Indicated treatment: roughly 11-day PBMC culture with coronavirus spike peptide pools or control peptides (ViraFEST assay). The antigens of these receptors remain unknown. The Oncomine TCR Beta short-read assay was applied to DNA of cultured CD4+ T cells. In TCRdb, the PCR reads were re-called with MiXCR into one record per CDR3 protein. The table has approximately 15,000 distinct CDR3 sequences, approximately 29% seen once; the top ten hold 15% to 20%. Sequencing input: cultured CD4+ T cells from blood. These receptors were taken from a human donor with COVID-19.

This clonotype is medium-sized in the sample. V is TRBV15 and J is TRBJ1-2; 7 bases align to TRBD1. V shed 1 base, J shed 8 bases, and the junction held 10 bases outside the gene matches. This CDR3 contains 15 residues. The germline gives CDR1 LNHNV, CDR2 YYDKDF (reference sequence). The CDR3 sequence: CATSRGRTGLGGYTF. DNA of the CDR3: TGTGCCACCAGCAGAGGTCGGACAGGTCTTGGCGGCTACACCTTC.

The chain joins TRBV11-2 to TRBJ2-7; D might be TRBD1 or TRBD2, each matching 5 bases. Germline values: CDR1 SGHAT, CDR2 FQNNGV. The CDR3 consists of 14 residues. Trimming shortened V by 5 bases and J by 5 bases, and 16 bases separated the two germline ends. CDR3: CASSPLGGGDEQYF. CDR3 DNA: TGTGCCAGCAGCCCACTTGGGGGTGGGGACGAGCAGTACTTC.

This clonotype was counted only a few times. The CDR3 DNA reads as TGTGCCAGCAAAGGTGCAGGCAAAAACATTCAGTACTTC. It is translated as CASKGAGKNIQYF. The chain has TRBV6-7 and TRBJ2-4, with D unclear. TRBV6-7 is classed as an ORF, of uncertain function. Trimming cost V 7 bases and J 3 bases, with 10 bases left between them. CDR3 length: 13 amino acids.

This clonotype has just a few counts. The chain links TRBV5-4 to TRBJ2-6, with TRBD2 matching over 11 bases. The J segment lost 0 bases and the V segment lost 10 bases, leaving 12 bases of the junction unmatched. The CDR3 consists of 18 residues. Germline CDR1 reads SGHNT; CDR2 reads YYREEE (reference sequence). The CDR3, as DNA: TGTGCCGTAATAGCGGGGGGGGTTACGTCCTCTGGGGCCAACGTCCTGACTTTC. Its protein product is CAVIAGGVTSSGANVLTF.

CDR3 region: CASSQDGRSGETQYF. The CDR3 nucleotides read TGCGCCAGCAGCCAAGATGGGAGGTCGGGGGAGACCCAGTACTTC. The chain links TRBV4-3 to TRBJ2-5, with a weak D call TRBD2 (6 bases). Germline V gives CDR1 LGHNA, CDR2 YSLEER. The V end was cut by 0 bases, the J end by 5 bases, with 13 bases between. The CDR3 runs to 15 residues.

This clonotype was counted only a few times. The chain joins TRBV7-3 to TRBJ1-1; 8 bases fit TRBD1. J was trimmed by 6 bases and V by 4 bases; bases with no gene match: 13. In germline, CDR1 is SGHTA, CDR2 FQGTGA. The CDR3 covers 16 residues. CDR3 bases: TGTGCCAGCAGCTCGAGAACCGGGACAGGTATCGCTGAAGCTTTCTTT. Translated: CASSSRTGTGIAEAFF. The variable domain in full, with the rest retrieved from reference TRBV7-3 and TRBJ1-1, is GAGVSQTPSNKVTEKGKYVELRCDPISGHTALYWYRQSLGQGPEFLIYFQGTGAADDSGLPNDRFFAVRPEGSVSTLKIQRTERGDSAVYLCASSSRTGTGIAEAFFGQGTRLTVV.

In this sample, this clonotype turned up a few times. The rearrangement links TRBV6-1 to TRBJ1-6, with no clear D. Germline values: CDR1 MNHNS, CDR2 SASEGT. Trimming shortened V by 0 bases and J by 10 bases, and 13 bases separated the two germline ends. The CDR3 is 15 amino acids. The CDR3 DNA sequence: TGTGCCAGCAGTGAAGCGAGGGTTTCAGGCTCACCCCTCCACTTT. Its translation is CASSEARVSGSPLHF.

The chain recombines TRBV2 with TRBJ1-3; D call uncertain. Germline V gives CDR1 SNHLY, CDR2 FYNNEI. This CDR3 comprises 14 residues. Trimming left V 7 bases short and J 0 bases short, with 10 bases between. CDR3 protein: CASKEGNSGNTIYF. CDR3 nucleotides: TGTGCCAGCAAGGAAGGGAACTCTGGAAACACCATATATTTT.

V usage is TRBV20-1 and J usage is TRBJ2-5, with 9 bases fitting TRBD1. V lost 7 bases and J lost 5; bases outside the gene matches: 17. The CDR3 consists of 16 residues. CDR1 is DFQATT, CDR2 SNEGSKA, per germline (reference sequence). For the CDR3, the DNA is TGCAGTGGAAGGGGATCCGGGACAGGGAACGCCGAGACCCAGTACTTC. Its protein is CSGRGSGTGNAETQYF.

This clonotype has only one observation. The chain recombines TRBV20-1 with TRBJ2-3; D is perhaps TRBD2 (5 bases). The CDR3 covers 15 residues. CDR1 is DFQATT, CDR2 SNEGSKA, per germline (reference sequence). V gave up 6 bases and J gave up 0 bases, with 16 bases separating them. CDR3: CSAHGRRYSTDTQYF. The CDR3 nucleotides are TGCAGTGCCCACGGGCGGAGGTATAGCACAGATACGCAGTATTTT.

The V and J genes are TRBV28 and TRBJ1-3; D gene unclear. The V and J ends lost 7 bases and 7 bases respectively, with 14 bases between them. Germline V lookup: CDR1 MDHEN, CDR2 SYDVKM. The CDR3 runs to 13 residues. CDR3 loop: CASKSPLGNTIYF. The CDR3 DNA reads TGTGCCAGCAAGTCGCCCTTGGGGAACACCATATATTTT.

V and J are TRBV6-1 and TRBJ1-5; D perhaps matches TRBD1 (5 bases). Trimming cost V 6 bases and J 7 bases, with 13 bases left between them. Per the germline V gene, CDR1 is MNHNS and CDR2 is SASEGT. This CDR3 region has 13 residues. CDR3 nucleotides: TGTGCCAGCAGCCCCCGCAGGGAACAGCCCCAGCATTTT. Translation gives CASSPRREQPQHF.

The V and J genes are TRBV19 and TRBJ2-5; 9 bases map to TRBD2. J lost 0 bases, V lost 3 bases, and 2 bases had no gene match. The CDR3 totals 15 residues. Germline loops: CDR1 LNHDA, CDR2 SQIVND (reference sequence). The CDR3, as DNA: TGTGCCAGTAGTATGCGGGGGGGGTACCAAGAGACCCAGTACTTC. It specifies CASSMRGGYQETQYF.

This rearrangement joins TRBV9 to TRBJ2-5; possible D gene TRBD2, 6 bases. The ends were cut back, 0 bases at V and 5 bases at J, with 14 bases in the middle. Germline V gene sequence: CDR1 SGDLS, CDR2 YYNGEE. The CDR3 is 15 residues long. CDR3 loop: CASSVGGLPAETQYF. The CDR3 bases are TGTGCCAGCAGCGTAGGGGGACTTCCGGCGGAGACCCAGTACTTC.

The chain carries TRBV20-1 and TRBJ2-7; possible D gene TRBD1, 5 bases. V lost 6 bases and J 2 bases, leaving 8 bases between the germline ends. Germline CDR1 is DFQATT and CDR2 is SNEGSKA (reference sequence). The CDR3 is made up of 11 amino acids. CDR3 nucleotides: TGCAGTGCCCCGACAGCCTACGAGCAGTACTTC. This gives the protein CSAPTAYEQYF.

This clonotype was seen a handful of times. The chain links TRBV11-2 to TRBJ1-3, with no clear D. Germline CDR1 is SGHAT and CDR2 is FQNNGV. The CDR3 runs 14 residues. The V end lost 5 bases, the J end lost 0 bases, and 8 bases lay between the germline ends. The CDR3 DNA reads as TGTGCCAGCAGCCCACGTTTCTCTGGAAACACCATATATTTT. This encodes CASSPRFSGNTIYF.

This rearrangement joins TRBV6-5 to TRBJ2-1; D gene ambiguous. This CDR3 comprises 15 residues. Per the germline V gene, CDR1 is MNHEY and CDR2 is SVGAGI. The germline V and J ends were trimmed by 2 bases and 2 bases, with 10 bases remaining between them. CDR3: CASSYRSTAYNEQFF. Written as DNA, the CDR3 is TGTGCCAGCAGTTACAGGTCTACCGCCTACAATGAGCAGTTCTTC.

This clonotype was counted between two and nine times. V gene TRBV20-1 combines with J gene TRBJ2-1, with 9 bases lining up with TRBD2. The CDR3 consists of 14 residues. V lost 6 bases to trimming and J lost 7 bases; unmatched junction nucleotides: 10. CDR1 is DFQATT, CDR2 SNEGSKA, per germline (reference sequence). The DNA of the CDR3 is TGCAGTGCCCGTCCTAGCGGGGATATAAATGAGCAGTTCTTC. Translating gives CSARPSGDINEQFF.